This is a list of T cell receptor beta chains from one sample in a study of blood T cell repertoires in COVID-19. The protocol was immunoSEQ multiplex PCR, while the TCRdb copy is restricted to in-frame clones and leaves out a portion. This table holds 30,000 to 35,000 clones, 87% found once. The sample comprised peripheral blood. The receptors come from a man aged 55 to 70 with active COVID-19. Both conserved end residues are part of each CDR3. Fields, in order: V gene, clone size, J gene, D gene, CDR3 protein, CDR3 DNA. A D gene is named only where the DNA matches it firmly. Clone size is not always given. Where it is, it says once, few, many or a class for expanded clones.

V: TRBV7-2; size: -; J: TRBJ2-1; D: -; CDR3: CASSLSVHPYNEQFF; DNA: TGTGCCAGCAGCTTATCCGTACACCCCTACAATGAGCAGTTCTTC
V: TRBV6-5; size: few; J: TRBJ1-2; D: -; CDR3: CASTDRTGYTF; DNA: TGTGCCAGCACCGACAGGACCGGCTACACCTTC
V: TRBV5-8; size: -; J: TRBJ2-7; D: -; CDR3: CASSWGTPIGQYF; DNA: TGTGCCAGCAGCTGGGGGACTCCCATCGGGCAGTACTTC
V: TRBV7-2; size: -; J: TRBJ2-1; D: TRBD2; CDR3: CASSLVGLAENEQFF; DNA: TGTGCCAGCAGCTTAGTAGGGCTAGCGGAGAATGAGCAGTTCTTC
V: TRBV18; size: -; J: TRBJ1-1; D: -; CDR3: CASSPARANTEAFF; DNA: TGTGCCAGCTCACCGGCCAGGGCGAACACTGAAGCTTTCTTT
V: TRBV4-3; size: -; J: TRBJ2-7; D: TRBD2; CDR3: CASSRGGSVGEQYF; DNA: TGCGCCAGCAGCCGGGGCGGGAGTGTAGGCGAGCAGTACTTC
V: TRBV24-1; size: -; J: TRBJ1-2; D: -; CDR3: CATSDFSGDGYTF; DNA: TGTGCCACCAGTGATTTTAGCGGTGATGGCTACACCTTC
V: TRBV5-6; size: -; J: TRBJ1-2; D: -; CDR3: CASSPRGGPSGYTF; DNA: TGTGCCAGCAGCCCACGCGGGGGTCCCTCTGGCTACACCTTC
V: TRBV4-1; size: -; J: TRBJ2-5; D: TRBD1; CDR3: CASSQSSGTGRETQYF; DNA: TGCGCCAGCAGCCAATCCTCCGGGACAGGGAGGGAGACCCAGTACTTC
V: TRBV9; size: -; J: TRBJ1-1; D: TRBD1; CDR3: CASSARDSYEGTEAFF; DNA: TGTGCCAGCAGCGCGAGGGACAGCTATGAGGGAACTGAAGCTTTCTTT
V: TRBV2; size: few; J: TRBJ1-6; D: -; CDR3: CASSERGNSPLHF; DNA: TGTGCCAGCAGTGAACGAGGGAATTCACCCCTCCACTTT
V: TRBV19; size: once; J: TRBJ2-1; D: -; CDR3: CASSRMQGNEQFF; DNA: TGTGCCAGTAGTAGAATGCAGGGGAATGAGCAGTTCTTC
V: TRBV2; size: -; J: TRBJ1-5; D: -; CDR3: CATADSYNQPQHF; DNA: TGTGCCACCGCCGACAGCTACAATCAGCCCCAGCATTTT
V: TRBV6-6; size: few; J: TRBJ2-7; D: TRBD1; CDR3: CASRGPGQGAPEQYF; DNA: TGTGCCAGCAGGGGACCGGGACAGGGGGCCCCCGAGCAGTACTTC
V: TRBV9; size: -; J: TRBJ2-3; D: -; CDR3: CASSLWTSTDTQYF; DNA: TGTGCCAGCAGTCTATGGACTAGCACAGATACGCAGTATTTT
V: TRBV29-1; size: -; J: TRBJ1-1; D: -; CDR3: CSVDQNRANTEAFF; DNA: TGCAGCGTTGATCAGAACAGGGCGAACACTGAAGCTTTCTTT
V: TRBV6-1; size: -; J: TRBJ1-1; D: -; CDR3: CASSEAGGALNTEAFF; DNA: TGTGCCAGCAGTGAAGCAGGGGGTGCCCTGAACACTGAAGCTTTCTTT
V: TRBV5-4; size: -; J: TRBJ2-5; D: TRBD2; CDR3: CASSLGTSGEETQYF; DNA: TGTGCCAGCAGCTTGGGGACTAGCGGGGAAGAGACCCAGTACTTC
V: TRBV30; size: -; J: TRBJ1-4; D: TRBD1; CDR3: CAWSGRVTGGFSNEKLFF; DNA: TGTGCCTGGAGTGGCCGAGTGACAGGGGGGTTCTCCAATGAAAAACTGTTTTTT
V: TRBV29-1; size: -; J: TRBJ2-3; D: TRBD2; CDR3: CSAHVRGGGTDTQYF; DNA: TGCAGCGCCCATGTCCGGGGGGGCGGCACAGATACGCAGTATTTT
V: TRBV6-1; size: once; J: TRBJ2-5; D: -; CDR3: CASSERWTVGETQYF; DNA: TGTGCCAGCAGTGAGAGGTGGACAGTTGGGGAGACCCAGTACTTC
V: TRBV9; size: -; J: TRBJ2-1; D: TRBD1; CDR3: CASSVVGQGAQGEQFF; DNA: TGTGCCAGCAGCGTAGTAGGTCAGGGGGCGCAGGGTGAGCAGTTCTTC
V: TRBV7-9; size: -; J: TRBJ2-5; D: -; CDR3: CASSLGLDLETQYF; DNA: TGTGCCAGCAGCTTAGGACTTGACTTGGAGACCCAGTACTTC
V: TRBV5-6; size: few; J: TRBJ2-1; D: -; CDR3: CASSLGGDNEQFF; DNA: TGTGCCAGCAGCTTGGGGGGCGACAATGAGCAGTTCTTC
V: TRBV4-2; size: few; J: TRBJ2-1; D: TRBD2; CDR3: CASSGPAGGGVNNEQFF; DNA: TGTGCCAGCAGCGGACCGGCGGGGGGGGGCGTCAACAATGAGCAGTTCTTC
V: TRBV5-4; size: -; J: TRBJ1-2; D: -; CDR3: CASSSITGNYGYTF; DNA: TGTGCCAGCAGCTCGATTACAGGGAACTATGGCTACACCTTC
V: TRBV3-1/TRBV3-2; size: -; J: TRBJ1-4; D: -; CDR3: CASSSSGVLNEKLFF; DNA: TGTGCCAGCAGCTCATCAGGGGTCCTTAATGAAAAACTGTTTTTT
V: TRBV5-6; size: -; J: TRBJ2-2; D: -; CDR3: CASSYSTGELFF; DNA: TGTGCCAGCAGTTATTCCACCGGGGAGCTGTTTTTT
V: TRBV12-3/TRBV12-4; size: -; J: TRBJ1-1; D: -; CDR3: CATGGTEAFF; DNA: TGTGCCACCGGAGGCACTGAAGCTTTCTTT
V: TRBV11-2; size: once; J: TRBJ2-3; D: -; CDR3: CASSLTRSTDTQYF; DNA: TGTGCCAGCAGCTTAACGCGTAGCACAGATACGCAGTATTTT
V: TRBV6-2/TRBV6-3; size: -; J: TRBJ1-1; D: -; CDR3: CASSHTTVTEAFF; DNA: TGTGCCAGCAGCCATACGACAGTAACTGAAGCTTTCTTT
V: TRBV7-6; size: -; J: TRBJ2-5; D: -; CDR3: CASSPLGAGGQETQYF; DNA: TGTGCCAGCAGCCCACTCGGTGCCGGGGGTCAAGAGACCCAGTACTTC
V: TRBV5-1; size: few; J: TRBJ1-6; D: TRBD1; CDR3: CASSLDRGDSPLHF; DNA: TGCGCCAGCAGCTTGGACAGGGGAGATTCACCCCTCCACTTT